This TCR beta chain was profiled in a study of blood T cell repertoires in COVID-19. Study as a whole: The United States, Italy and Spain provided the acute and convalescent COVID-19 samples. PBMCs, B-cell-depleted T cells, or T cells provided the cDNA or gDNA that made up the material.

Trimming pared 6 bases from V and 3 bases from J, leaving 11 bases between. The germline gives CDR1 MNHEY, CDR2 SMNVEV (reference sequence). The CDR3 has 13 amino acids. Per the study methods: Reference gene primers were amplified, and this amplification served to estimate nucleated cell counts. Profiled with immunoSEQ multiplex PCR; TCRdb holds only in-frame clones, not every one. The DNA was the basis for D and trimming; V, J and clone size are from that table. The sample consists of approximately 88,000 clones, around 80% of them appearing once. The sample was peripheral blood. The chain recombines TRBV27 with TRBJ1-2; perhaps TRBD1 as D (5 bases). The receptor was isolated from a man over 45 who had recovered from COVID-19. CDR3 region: CASRTTDDYGYTF. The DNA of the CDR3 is TGTGCCAGCAGGACGACAGACGACTATGGCTACACCTTC.